What follows is one T cell receptor (beta chain) and its context. V gave up 3 bases and J gave up 8 bases, with 10 bases separating them. Germline loops: CDR1 MNHNS, CDR2 SASEGT. The CDR3 length is 13 residues. The sample belongs to a study of OX40 agonist ivuxolimab in advanced cancers. The repertoire was sequenced with immunoSEQ multiplex PCR; TCRdb's copy has only in-frame clones and lacks some. The data contain approximately 69,000 clones, approximately 80% of them singletons. The clonotype originates from an adult with an advanced solid tumor such as melanoma, head and neck, liver or kidney cancer. The specimen comprised CD4+ or CD8+ T cells sorted from blood, sampled in a trial of the OX40 agonist ivuxolimab. The chain carries TRBV6-1 and TRBJ2-2; D not resolved. CDR3 DNA: TGTGCCAGCAGTGAGGCCTGGAGAGGGGAGCTGTTTTTT. It specifies CASSEAWRGELFF.